This TCR beta chain was sequenced in a study of T cells in Graves' hyperthyroidism and ophthalmopathy. Study-wide findings and caveats: A model built on 13 V-J features separated ophthalmopathy from stable hyperthyroidism.

As concerns this clonotype: Its antigen is still unknown. A read error may account for a junction end that differs from germline.

TCR beta CDR3 sequences were amplified from RNA transcripts. Researchers ran a first-round RT-PCR on the TCR CDR3 using the HTBI primer set. MiXCR was run by TCRdb on the multiplex PCR reads, yielding one entry per CDR3 protein. This sample has about 510,000 distinct CDR3 sequences, with around 43% found just once. The germline CDR1 and CDR2 sequences are ENHRY and SYGVKD. This CDR3 comprises 15 residues. Sample: peripheral blood or thyroid tissue (not recorded which). The chain carries TRBV10-3 and TRBJ2-5; unclear D gene. The source is an adult woman with Graves' disease, either hyperthyroidism or ophthalmopathy (not recorded which). This CDR3 reads CAISVLILPQGTQYF. In DNA form, the CDR3 reads TGTGCCATCAGTGTCCTCATTTTGCCACAAGGGACCCAGTACTTC.